These T cell receptor beta chains were read from a single sample in a study of CD8 T cells in ankylosing spondylitis. Using its own MiXCR run on the 5' RACE reads, TCRdb lists one record per CDR3 protein. This repertoire shows about 450,000 distinct CDR3 sequences, more than 25% found once; its top ten account for about 0.92%. Sequencing was performed on blood, either unsorted or a sorted T cell fraction (not recorded which). The receptors originated from a male donor with ankylosing spondylitis. Both conserved end residues are part of each CDR3. A D gene is named only where the DNA matches it firmly. A row's size may be missing; if present it is once, few, many or a size class.

d_gene,j_gene,abundance,v_gene,CDR3aa,CDR3nt
TRBD1,TRBJ2-5,NA,TRBV20-1,CSARDRGVETQYF,TGCAGTGCTCGCGACAGGGGCGTAGAGACCCAGTACTTC
TRBD2,TRBJ2-1,NA,TRBV9,CASSVRTGTSGNPSYNEQFF,TGTGCCAGCAGCGTAAGAACCGGGACTAGCGGGAACCCCTCCTACAATGAGCAGTTCTTC
NA,TRBJ1-4,few,TRBV11-2,CASSLDPEKLFF,TGTGCCAGCAGCTTAGATCCTGAAAAACTGTTTTTT
NA,TRBJ2-5,NA,TRBV29-1,CSVEAGPETQYF,TGCAGCGTTGAGGCAGGGCCAGAGACCCAGTACTTC
NA,TRBJ1-5,NA,TRBV20-1,CSAREPDQPQHF,TGCAGTGCCCGAGAACCCGATCAGCCCCAGCATTTT
NA,TRBJ2-2,few,TRBV21-1,CASRILDRENTGELFF,TGTGCCAGCAGGATTCTAGACAGGGAGAACACCGGGGAGCTGTTTTTT
NA,TRBJ2-6,many,TRBV28,CASSLGSGANVLTF,TGTGCCAGCAGTTTAGGCTCAGGGGCCAACGTCCTGACTTTC
TRBD1,TRBJ2-5,few,TRBV7-9,CASSLHGTGQVKTQYF,TGTGCCAGCAGCTTACATGGTACCGGACAGGTCAAGACCCAGTACTTC
NA,TRBJ1-4,few,TRBV4-1,CASSQDTGFNEKLFF,TGCGCCAGCAGCCAAGATACAGGTTTTAATGAAAAACTGTTTTTT
TRBD1,TRBJ1-2,NA,TRBV3-1,CASSQGDRVYGYTF,TGTGCCAGCAGCCAAGGGGACAGAGTCTATGGCTACACCTTC
NA,TRBJ1-3,few,TRBV9,CASSHRQAGGNTIYF,TGTGCCAGCAGCCACCGACAGGCGGGAGGAAACACCATATATTTT
NA,TRBJ1-1,NA,TRBV4-1,CASSHGGGEDTEAFF,TGCGCCAGCAGCCACGGAGGGGGGGAGGACACTGAAGCTTTCTTT
NA,TRBJ2-1,NA,TRBV20-1,CSASSDPYNEQFF,TGCAGTGCTAGTAGCGACCCGTACAATGAGCAGTTCTTC
NA,TRBJ2-7,NA,TRBV20-1,CSARDRVYEQYF,TGCAGTGCTAGAGACAGGGTGTACGAGCAGTACTTC
TRBD2,TRBJ2-3,few,TRBV12-3/TRBV12-4,CASRPGSGDLTDTQYF,TGTGCCAGCAGACCTGGGAGCGGGGACCTCACAGATACGCAGTATTTT
NA,TRBJ2-2,NA,TRBV20-1,CSAQRDGRGGELFF,TGCAGTGCTCAACGGGACGGACGAGGCGGGGAGCTGTTTTTT
TRBD1,TRBJ1-1,NA,TRBV2,CASRPTGVANTEAFF,TGTGCCAGCAGGCCGACAGGGGTTGCGAACACTGAAGCTTTCTTT
TRBD2,TRBJ2-5,NA,TRBV4-1,CASSQTPSGRRETQYF,TGCGCCAGCAGCCAGACCCCTAGCGGGAGGCGGGAGACCCAGTACTTC
TRBD1,TRBJ2-7,NA,TRBV5-1,CASSTDRVRNEQYF,TGCGCCAGCAGCACGGACAGGGTCAGGAACGAGCAGTACTTC
NA,TRBJ1-1,NA,TRBV20-1,CSARNPRVTEAFF,TGCAGTGCTAGAAACCCTCGAGTCACTGAAGCTTTCTTT
TRBD1,TRBJ1-2,NA,TRBV14,CASSSQGGVGYTF,TGTGCCAGCAGCTCTCAGGGGGGCGTCGGCTACACCTTC
NA,TRBJ2-1,many,TRBV9,CASSVDYEGPKQFF,TGTGCCAGCAGCGTAGACTATGAGGGCCCTAAGCAGTTCTTC
NA,TRBJ1-5,few,TRBV18,CASSPSRGDQPQHF,TGTGCCAGCTCACCCTCCCGGGGTGATCAGCCCCAGCATTTT
NA,TRBJ2-1,NA,TRBV6-1,CASSGLAAFSYNEQFF,TGTGCCAGCAGTGGTCTAGCAGCATTCTCCTACAATGAGCAGTTCTTC
NA,TRBJ2-7,NA,TRBV12-3/TRBV12-4,CASSLYTGSEQYF,TGTGCCAGCAGTTTGTATACTGGGAGCGAGCAGTACTTC
NA,TRBJ2-3,few,TRBV27,CASRGDYPDTQYF,TGTGCCAGTCGCGGGGATTATCCAGATACGCAGTATTTT
NA,TRBJ2-5,NA,TRBV4-2,CASSQDRTQETQYF,TGTGCCAGCAGCCAAGATCGAACTCAAGAGACCCAGTACTTC
TRBD2,TRBJ2-7,many,TRBV5-1,CASTSGPGRADWTYEQYF,TGCGCCAGCACCTCCGGTCCCGGGAGGGCCGATTGGACCTACGAGCAGTACTTC
NA,TRBJ1-1,few,TRBV11-3,CASSIERSRAEAFF,TGTGCCAGCAGCATAGAACGGAGCCGGGCTGAAGCTTTCTTT
TRBD1,TRBJ1-2,NA,TRBV7-9,CASTPTGAGYGYTF,TGTGCCAGCACCCCGACAGGGGCTGGCTATGGCTACACCTTC
NA,TRBJ2-2,NA,TRBV7-8,CASSQRAGTGNTGELFF,TGTGCCAGCAGCCAACGCGCCGGGACTGGAAACACCGGGGAGCTGTTTTTT
NA,TRBJ2-3,NA,TRBV24-1,CATSDPLSGASTDTQYF,TGTGCCACCAGTGATCCCCTTAGCGGAGCTAGCACAGATACGCAGTATTTT
NA,TRBJ1-2,NA,TRBV7-9,CASSLMGRVFDGYTF,TGTGCCAGCAGCTTAATGGGACGGGTTTTCGATGGCTACACCTTC
NA,TRBJ2-5,NA,TRBV5-1,CASSLGQREETQYF,TGCGCCAGCAGCTTGGGACAGAGAGAAGAGACCCAGTACTTC
TRBD2,TRBJ2-1,NA,TRBV7-9,CASSQTSGSHNEQFF,TGTGCCAGCAGCCAGACTAGCGGGAGTCACAATGAGCAGTTCTTC
NA,TRBJ2-3,few,TRBV5-1,CASSPRSGAGDTQYF,TGCGCCAGCAGCCCCCGTTCTGGGGCAGGAGATACGCAGTATTTT
NA,TRBJ2-6,NA,TRBV29-1,CSVGLSGANVLTF,TGCAGCGTTGGTCTCTCTGGGGCCAACGTCCTGACTTTC
NA,TRBJ2-1,NA,TRBV6-2/TRBV6-3,CASSWSKDHEQFF,TGTGCCAGCAGCTGGTCCAAGGACCATGAGCAGTTCTTC
TRBD2,TRBJ2-3,NA,TRBV7-8,CASSDRAWTSGTTDTQYF,TGTGCCAGCAGCGACCGGGCGTGGACTAGCGGGACCACAGATACGCAGTATTTT
NA,TRBJ1-2,NA,TRBV28,CASSLDGRLYGYTF,TGTGCCAGCAGTTTAGATGGCAGGCTCTATGGCTACACCTTC
TRBD1,TRBJ2-2,NA,TRBV5-1,CASSSQTGGNGELFF,TGCGCCAGCAGCTCACAGACAGGGGGGAACGGGGAGCTGTTTTTT
NA,TRBJ2-7,NA,TRBV20-1,CSARGHPYEQYF,TGCAGTGCTAGGGGGCACCCCTACGAGCAGTACTTC
TRBD2,TRBJ2-1,NA,TRBV19,CASSISGRGNEQFF,TGTGCCAGTAGTATCTCCGGGAGGGGGAATGAGCAGTTCTTC
TRBD2,TRBJ2-1,NA,TRBV2,CASSEGAGVYNEQFF,TGTGCCAGCAGTGAGGGAGCGGGAGTTTACAATGAGCAGTTCTTC
NA,TRBJ1-3,few,TRBV7-9,CASSTGTSEGNTIYF,TGTGCCAGCTCAACCGGGACATCTGAGGGAAACACCATATATTTT
TRBD2,TRBJ2-1,NA,TRBV2,CASSEVGAGIYNEQFF,TGTGCCAGCAGTGAAGTCGGAGCGGGGATCTACAATGAGCAGTTCTTC
NA,TRBJ2-5,NA,TRBV25-1,CASGSNRPRHQETQYF,TGTGCCAGCGGGAGTAACAGGCCGCGTCACCAAGAGACCCAGTACTTC
NA,TRBJ2-1,few,TRBV11-1,CASSLRFGTYWQFF,TGTGCCAGCAGCTTAAGGTTTGGGACCTATTGGCAGTTCTTC
NA,TRBJ1-1,NA,TRBV3-1,CASSQGPSNTEAFF,TGTGCCAGCAGCCAAGGACCGTCGAACACTGAAGCTTTCTTT
TRBD1,TRBJ1-2,many,TRBV29-1,CSVAQGARIYGYTF,TGCAGCGTCGCACAGGGGGCGAGGATCTATGGCTACACCTTC
TRBD1,TRBJ2-5,few,TRBV20-1,CSATGGRGNGETQYF,TGCAGTGCTACAGGGGGAAGGGGGAATGGAGAGACCCAGTACTTC
NA,TRBJ2-1,few,TRBV20-1,CSAREAHNEQFF,TGCAGTGCTAGAGAGGCCCACAATGAGCAGTTCTTC
TRBD1,TRBJ2-3,few,TRBV4-1,CASSPGDRGYTDTQYF,TGCGCCAGCAGCCCCGGGGACAGGGGGTACACAGATACGCAGTATTTT
NA,TRBJ1-2,NA,TRBV18,CASSPSDTPTNGYTF,TGTGCCAGCTCCCCCTCCGATACTCCCACAAATGGCTACACCTTC
NA,TRBJ2-7,NA,TRBV12-3/TRBV12-4,CASSPGRGGSYEQYF,TGTGCCAGCAGTCCAGGGAGGGGGGGCTCCTACGAGCAGTACTTC